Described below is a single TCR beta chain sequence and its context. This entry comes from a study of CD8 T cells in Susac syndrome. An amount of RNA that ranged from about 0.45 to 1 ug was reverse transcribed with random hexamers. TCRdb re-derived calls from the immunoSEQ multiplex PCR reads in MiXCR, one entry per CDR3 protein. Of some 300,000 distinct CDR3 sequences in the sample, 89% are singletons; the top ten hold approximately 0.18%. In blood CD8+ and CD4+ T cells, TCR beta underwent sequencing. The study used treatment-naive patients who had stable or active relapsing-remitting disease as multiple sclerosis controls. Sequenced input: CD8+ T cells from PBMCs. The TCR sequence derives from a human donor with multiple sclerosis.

The CDR3 is CASSRPVGTDTQYF. DNA for the CDR3: TGTGCCAGCAGCCGCCCAGTTGGAACAGATACGCAGTATTTT. The chain is built from TRBV7-9 and TRBJ2-3; D gene uncertain. The CDR3 is 14 residues long. Germline CDR1 and CDR2: SEHNR and FQNEAQ (reference sequence). V lost 5 bases and J lost 3, with 12 bases in between.